The subject of this entry is one T cell receptor beta chain. The data were taken from a study of cytotoxic CD8 clonotypes in ibrutinib-treated CLL. Germline V lookup: CDR1 SQVTM, CDR2 ANQGSEA. Trimming cost V 4 bases and J 5 bases; bases outside gene matches: 9. The CDR3 totals 14 residues. Using immunoSEQ multiplex PCR, the repertoire was profiled, and TCRdb retains in-frame clones only, with some absent. The sample lists about 250,000 clones, under 75% occurring once. The clonotype originates from a human donor with chronic lymphocytic leukemia. The sample consisted of PBMCs, taken after 24 months of ibrutinib treatment. The chain couples TRBV29-1 to TRBJ2-5, with TRBD2 matching 8 bases. CDR3 DNA sequence: TGCAGCGTTGTTGGGACTAGGATAAGGGAGACCCAGTACTTC. It translates to CSVVGTRIRETQYF.